Listed below are T cell receptor beta chains from one sample, sequenced in a study of blood T cell repertoires in COVID-19. Clones were sequenced by immunoSEQ multiplex PCR, and TCRdb holds only the in-frame ones, with some missing. The data hold some 60,000 clones, with about 87% observed a single time. Sequencing was done on a sample of peripheral blood. These receptors all come from an older man with acute or convalescent COVID-19. Both conserved end residues are part of each CDR3. The D gene is left open where the match is weak. A clone size is listed for some rows: how often the clone was seen (once, few, many), or a class if it is expanded.

cdr3_length,d_call,clone_size,v_call,j_call,cdr3_aa,cdr3_nt
15,TRBD2,.,TRBV5-6,TRBJ2-5,CASSTALAERETQYF,TGTGCCAGCAGCACCGCACTAGCGGAGCGAGAGACCCAGTACTTC
19,TRBD2,.,TRBV3-1/TRBV3-2,TRBJ2-4,CASSQDGASGNLAKNIQYF,TGTGCCAGCAGCCAAGATGGGGCTAGCGGGAACCTAGCCAAAAACATTCAGTACTTC
16,TRBD1,once,TRBV24-1,TRBJ2-3,CATSDSRQGGTDTQYF,TGTGCCACCAGTGACTCGAGACAGGGTGGCACAGATACGCAGTATTTT
15,.,few,TRBV5-1,TRBJ1-1,CASSLGQLMNTEAFF,TGCGCCAGCAGCCTTGGACAGCTAATGAACACTGAAGCTTTCTTT
14,TRBD2,.,TRBV29-1,TRBJ2-7,CSAGEGRGSYEQYF,TGCAGCGCGGGGGAGGGACGGGGCTCCTACGAGCAGTACTTC
13,TRBD2,few,TRBV6-5,TRBJ2-7,CASLKAGTYEQYF,TGTGCCAGCTTAAAAGCGGGGACCTACGAGCAGTACTTC
15,TRBD2,.,TRBV5-4,TRBJ2-7,CASSSGLAGVGEQYF,TGTGCCAGCAGCTCCGGACTAGCGGGAGTCGGGGAGCAGTACTTC
12,.,few,TRBV4-2,TRBJ2-2,CASSQLAGELFF,TGTGCCAGCAGCCAACTAGCCGGGGAGCTGTTTTTT
14,.,.,TRBV19,TRBJ2-2,CATSGLRNTGELFF,TGTGCCACCTCGGGACTTCGTAACACCGGGGAGCTGTTTTTT
14,.,.,TRBV30,TRBJ1-4,CAWTEKGPNEKLFF,TGTGCCTGGACCGAAAAGGGGCCTAATGAAAAACTGTTTTTT
16,TRBD1,.,TRBV19,TRBJ2-5,CASSQDRIGFQETQYF,TGTGCCAGTAGCCAGGACAGGATAGGATTCCAAGAGACCCAGTACTTC
17,TRBD2,.,TRBV2,TRBJ2-3,CASSRGLAVTSTDTQYF,TGTGCCAGCAGCCGTGGACTAGCGGTAACTAGCACAGATACGCAGTATTTT
16,TRBD2,once,TRBV6-2/TRBV6-3,TRBJ2-7,CASSYPREGLSYEQYF,TGTGCCAGCAGTTACCCCAGGGAGGGCCTCTCCTACGAGCAGTACTTC
13,.,.,TRBV6-5,TRBJ2-4,CASSTRLKNIQYF,TGTGCCAGCAGCACTAGACTGAAAAACATTCAGTACTTC
16,TRBD2,.,TRBV5-4,TRBJ2-1,CASSPFLAGGNNEQFF,TGTGCCAGCAGCCCTTTCCTAGCGGGGGGGAACAATGAGCAGTTCTTC